Here is one T cell receptor beta chain with its context. The data are from a study of blood T cell repertoires in COVID-19. Overall study: COVID-19 samples, acute and convalescent, were from the United States, Italy and Spain. T cells, B-cell-depleted T cells, or PBMCs provided the cDNA or gDNA that served as material.

Original methodology: From reference gene primer amplification, estimates of nucleated cell counts were derived. TCRdb's table, derived via immunoSEQ multiplex PCR, lists solely in-frame clones and lacks some. That table is the source of V, J and clone size, and D and trimming were worked out from the DNA. The sample contains approximately 260,000 clones, roughly 90% of which appear only once. The CDR3 covers 15 residues. The V gene lost 1 base and the J gene lost 8 bases, with 12 bases spanning the gap. The germline V gene has CDR1 SGHDN and CDR2 FVKESK. The sequenced sample was peripheral blood. The clonotype was recovered from a man aged 60-69 years who had recovered from COVID-19. The rearrangement links TRBV14 to TRBJ1-6; D is uncertain. The CDR3 region is CASSQGARYHSPLHF. CDR3 DNA sequence: TGTGCCAGCAGCCAAGGTGCCAGATACCATTCACCCCTCCACTTT. Full variable domain (outside the CDR3, taken from reference TRBV14 and TRBJ1-6): EAGVTQFPSHSVIEKGQTVTLRCDPISGHDNLYWYRRVMGKEIKFLLHFVKESKQDESGMPNNRFLAERTGGTYSTLKVQPAELEDSGVYFCASSQGARYHSPLHFGNGTRLTVT.